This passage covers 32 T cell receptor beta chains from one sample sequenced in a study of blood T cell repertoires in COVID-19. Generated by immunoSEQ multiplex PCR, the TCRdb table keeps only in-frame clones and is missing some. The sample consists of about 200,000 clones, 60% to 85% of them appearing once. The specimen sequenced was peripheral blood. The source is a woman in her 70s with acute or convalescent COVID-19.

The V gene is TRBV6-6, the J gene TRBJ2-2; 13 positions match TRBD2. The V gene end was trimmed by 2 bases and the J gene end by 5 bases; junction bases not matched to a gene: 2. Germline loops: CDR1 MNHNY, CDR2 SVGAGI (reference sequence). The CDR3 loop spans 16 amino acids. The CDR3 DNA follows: TGTGCCAGCAGTTACGGACTAGCGGGAGAGACCGGGGAGCTGTTTTTT. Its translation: CASSYGLAGETGELFF.

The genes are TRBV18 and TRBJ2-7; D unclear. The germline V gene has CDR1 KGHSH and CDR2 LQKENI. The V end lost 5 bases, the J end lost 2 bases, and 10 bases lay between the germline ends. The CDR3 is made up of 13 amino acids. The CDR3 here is CASSVTRTYEQYF. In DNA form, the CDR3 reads TGTGCCAGCTCAGTAACGCGAACCTACGAGCAGTACTTC.

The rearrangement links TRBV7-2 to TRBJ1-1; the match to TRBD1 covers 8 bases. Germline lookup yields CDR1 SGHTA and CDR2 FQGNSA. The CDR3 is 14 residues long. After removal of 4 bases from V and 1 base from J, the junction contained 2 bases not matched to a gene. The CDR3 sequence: CASSWTGSNTEAFF. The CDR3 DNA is TGTGCCAGCAGCTGGACAGGGTCGAACACTGAAGCTTTCTTT.

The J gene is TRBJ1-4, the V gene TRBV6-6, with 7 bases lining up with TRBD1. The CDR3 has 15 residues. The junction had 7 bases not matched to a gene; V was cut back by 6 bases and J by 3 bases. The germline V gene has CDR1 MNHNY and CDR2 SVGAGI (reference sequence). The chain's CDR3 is CASRITGQPNEKLFF. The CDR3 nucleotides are TGTGCCAGCAGGATTACGGGACAGCCTAATGAAAAACTGTTTTTT.

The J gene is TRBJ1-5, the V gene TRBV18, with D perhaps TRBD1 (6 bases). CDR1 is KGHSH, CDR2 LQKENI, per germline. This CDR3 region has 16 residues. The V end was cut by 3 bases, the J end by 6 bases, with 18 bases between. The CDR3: CASSPQEGGRGQPQHF. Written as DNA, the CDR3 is TGTGCCAGCTCACCTCAGGAGGGGGGGAGAGGTCAGCCCCAGCATTTT.

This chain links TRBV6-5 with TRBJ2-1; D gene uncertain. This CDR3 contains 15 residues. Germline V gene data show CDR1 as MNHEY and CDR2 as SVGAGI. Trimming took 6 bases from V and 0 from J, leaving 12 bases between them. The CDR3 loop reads CASRVTYSSYNEQFF. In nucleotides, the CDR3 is TGTGCCAGCAGGGTAACTTACAGCTCCTACAATGAGCAGTTCTTC.

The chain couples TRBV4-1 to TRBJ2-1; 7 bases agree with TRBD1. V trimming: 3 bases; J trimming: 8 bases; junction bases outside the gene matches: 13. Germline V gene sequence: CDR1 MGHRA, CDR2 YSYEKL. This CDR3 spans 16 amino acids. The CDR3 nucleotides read TGCGCCAGCAGCCAGAACCTTGCCAGGGGGAACTATGAGCAGTTCTTC. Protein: CASSQNLARGNYEQFF.

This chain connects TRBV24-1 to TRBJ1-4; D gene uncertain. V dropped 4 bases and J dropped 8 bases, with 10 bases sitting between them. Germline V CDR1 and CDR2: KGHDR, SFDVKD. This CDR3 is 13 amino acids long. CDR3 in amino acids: CATSDPLFEKLFF. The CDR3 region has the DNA TGTGCCACCAGTGACCCACTATTCGAAAAACTGTTTTTT.

The CDR3 DNA follows: TGTGCCAGCCTTTACCCGGGCACTGAAGCTTTCTTT. Translating gives CASLYPGTEAFF. This rearrangement joins TRBV28 to TRBJ1-1, with D unresolved. This CDR3 has 12 residues. V dropped 8 bases and J dropped 4 bases, with 11 bases sitting between them. The germline CDR1 and CDR2 sequences are MDHEN and SYDVKM. The full variable domain, in which reference TRBV28 and TRBJ1-1 provide the parts outside the CDR3, is DVKVTQSSRYLVKRTGEKVFLECVQDMDHENMFWYRQDPGLGLRLIYFSYDVKMKEKGDIPEGYSVSREKKERFSLILESASTNQTSMYLCASLYPGTEAFFGQGTRLTVV.

CDR3 sequence (DNA): TGTGCCAGCGCGAGGAGCGGGCAGCCCTACGAGCAGTACTTC. Translating gives CASARSGQPYEQYF. The J gene is TRBJ2-7, the V gene TRBV7-9, with D tentatively TRBD2 (6 bases). Trimming removed 8 bases from V and 2 bases from J, with 16 bases in between. Germline V gene lookup returns CDR1 SEHNR and CDR2 FQNEAQ (reference sequence). The length of the CDR3 is 14 residues.

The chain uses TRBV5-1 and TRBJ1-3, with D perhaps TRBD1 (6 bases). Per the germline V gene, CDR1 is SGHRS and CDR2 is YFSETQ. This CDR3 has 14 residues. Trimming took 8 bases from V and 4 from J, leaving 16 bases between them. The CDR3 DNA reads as TGCGCCAGTTCCCCTGGGACACTCGGAAACACCATATATTTT. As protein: CASSPGTLGNTIYF.

The CDR3 coding sequence is TGTGCCAGCAGCAGACAGGGACTCACAGATACGCAGTATTTT. The encoded protein is CASSRQGLTDTQYF. V is TRBV11-3 and J is TRBJ2-3, with D perhaps matching TRBD1 (7 bases). With 5 bases removed from V and 2 bases from J, the gap between germline ends came to 11 bases. CDR1 is SGHNT and CDR2 is YENEEA in the germline V gene. This CDR3 comprises 14 residues.

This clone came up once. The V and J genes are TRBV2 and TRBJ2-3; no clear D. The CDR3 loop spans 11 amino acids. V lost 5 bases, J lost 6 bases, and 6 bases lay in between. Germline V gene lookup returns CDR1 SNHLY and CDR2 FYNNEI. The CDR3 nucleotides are TGTGCCAGCAGTCCCGTGGATACGCAGTATTTT. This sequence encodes CASSPVDTQYF. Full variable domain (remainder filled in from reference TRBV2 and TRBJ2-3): EPEVTQTPSHQVTQMGQEVILRCVPISNHLYFYWYRQILGQKVEFLVSFYNNEISEKSEIFDDQFSVERPDGSNFTLKIRSTKLEDSAMYFCASSPVDTQYFGPGTRLTVL.

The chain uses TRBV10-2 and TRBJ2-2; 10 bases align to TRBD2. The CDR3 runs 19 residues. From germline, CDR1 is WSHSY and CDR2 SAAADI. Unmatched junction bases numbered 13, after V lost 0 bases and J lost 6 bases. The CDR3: CASSESKGAGGPKAGELFF. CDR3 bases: TGCGCCAGCAGTGAGTCTAAAGGAGCGGGAGGGCCTAAGGCCGGGGAGCTGTTTTTT.

The CDR3 spells CSASSDTHQPQHF. CDR3 coding DNA: TGCAGTGCTAGTTCGGACACTCATCAGCCCCAGCATTTT. V and J are TRBV20-1 and TRBJ1-5; a possible D gene is TRBD1 (5 bases). This CDR3 has 13 residues. From germline, CDR1 is DFQATT and CDR2 SNEGSKA (reference sequence). V dropped 3 bases and J dropped 5 bases, with 11 bases sitting between them.

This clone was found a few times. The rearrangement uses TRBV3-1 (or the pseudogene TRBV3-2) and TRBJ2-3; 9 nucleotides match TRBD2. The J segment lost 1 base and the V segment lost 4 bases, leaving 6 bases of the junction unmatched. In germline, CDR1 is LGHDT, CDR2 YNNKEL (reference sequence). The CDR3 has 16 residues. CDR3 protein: CASSLQTSGRTDTQYF. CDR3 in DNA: TGTGCCAGCAGCCTTCAGACTAGCGGACGCACAGATACGCAGTATTTT.

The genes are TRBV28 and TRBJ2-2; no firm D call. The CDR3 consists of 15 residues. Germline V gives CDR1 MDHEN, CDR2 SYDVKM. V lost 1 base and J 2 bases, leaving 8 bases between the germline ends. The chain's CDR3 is CASSLSPTNTGELFF. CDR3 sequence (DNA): TGTGCCAGCAGTTTATCCCCGACTAACACCGGGGAGCTGTTTTTT.

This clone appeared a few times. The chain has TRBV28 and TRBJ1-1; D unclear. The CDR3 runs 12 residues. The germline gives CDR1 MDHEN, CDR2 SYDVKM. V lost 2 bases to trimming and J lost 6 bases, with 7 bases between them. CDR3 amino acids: CASSLAWSEAFF. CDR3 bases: TGTGCCAGCAGTTTAGCGTGGTCTGAAGCTTTCTTT.

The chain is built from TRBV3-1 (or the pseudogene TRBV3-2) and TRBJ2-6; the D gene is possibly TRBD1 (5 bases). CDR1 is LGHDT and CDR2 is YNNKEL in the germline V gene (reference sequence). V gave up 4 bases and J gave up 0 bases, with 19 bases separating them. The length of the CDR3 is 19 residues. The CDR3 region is CASSPTKGLLSSGANVLTF. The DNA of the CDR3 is TGTGCCAGCAGCCCAACCAAGGGGCTCCTGTCCTCTGGGGCCAACGTCCTGACTTTC.

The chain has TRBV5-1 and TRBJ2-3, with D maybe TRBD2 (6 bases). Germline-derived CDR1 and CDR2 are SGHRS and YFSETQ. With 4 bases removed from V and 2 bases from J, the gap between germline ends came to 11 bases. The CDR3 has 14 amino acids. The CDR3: CASSPLAPTDTQYF. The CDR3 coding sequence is TGCGCCAGCAGCCCTCTAGCGCCCACAGATACGCAGTATTTT.

CDR3 protein: CASSLAASGGTQYF. The CDR3, as DNA: TGTGCCAGCAGCTTGGCGGCTAGCGGAGGAACCCAGTACTTC. The chain has TRBV7-2 and TRBJ2-5; 7 bases agree with TRBD2. CDR3 length: 14 residues. Germline V gene lookup returns CDR1 SGHTA and CDR2 FQGNSA. V shed 3 bases and J 8 bases; nucleotides not matched to a gene: 9.

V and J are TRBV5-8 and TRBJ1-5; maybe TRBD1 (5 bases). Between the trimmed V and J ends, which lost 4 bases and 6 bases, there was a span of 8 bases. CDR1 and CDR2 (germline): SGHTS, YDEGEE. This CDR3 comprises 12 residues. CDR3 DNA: TGTGCCAGCAGCAAAGGGGCTCAGCCCCAGCATTTT. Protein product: CASSKGAQPQHF.

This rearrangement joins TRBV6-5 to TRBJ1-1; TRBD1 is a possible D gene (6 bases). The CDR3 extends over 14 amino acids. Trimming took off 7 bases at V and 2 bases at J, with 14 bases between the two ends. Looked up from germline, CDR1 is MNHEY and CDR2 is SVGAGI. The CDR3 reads CASTRTVTNTEAFF. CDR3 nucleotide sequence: TGTGCCAGCACCCGGACAGTAACAAACACTGAAGCTTTCTTT.

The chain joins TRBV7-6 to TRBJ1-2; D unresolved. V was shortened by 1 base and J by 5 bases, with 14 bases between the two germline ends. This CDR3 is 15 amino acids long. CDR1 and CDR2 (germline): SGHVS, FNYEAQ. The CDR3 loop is CASSLGALAGYGYTF. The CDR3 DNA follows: TGTGCCAGCAGCTTAGGAGCTTTGGCGGGATATGGCTACACCTTC.

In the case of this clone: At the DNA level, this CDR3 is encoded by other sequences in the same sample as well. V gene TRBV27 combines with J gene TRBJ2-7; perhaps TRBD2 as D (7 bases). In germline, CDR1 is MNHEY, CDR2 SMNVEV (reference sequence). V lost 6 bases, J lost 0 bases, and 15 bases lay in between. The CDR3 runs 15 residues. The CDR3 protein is CASSLGRGGSYEQYF. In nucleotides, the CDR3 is TGTGCCAGCAGCCTTGGGAGGGGGGGCTCCTACGAGCAGTACTTC.

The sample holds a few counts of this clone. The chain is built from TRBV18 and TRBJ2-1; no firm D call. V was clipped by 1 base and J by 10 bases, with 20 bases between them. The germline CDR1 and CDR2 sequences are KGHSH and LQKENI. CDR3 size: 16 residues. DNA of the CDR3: TGTGCCAGCTCACCACGACCCGAGCAAGCCAGGCAGGAGCAGTTCTTC. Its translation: CASSPRPEQARQEQFF.

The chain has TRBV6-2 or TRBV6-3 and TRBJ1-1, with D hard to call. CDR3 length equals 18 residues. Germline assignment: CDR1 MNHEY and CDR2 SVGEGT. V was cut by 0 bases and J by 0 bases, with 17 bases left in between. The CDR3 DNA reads TGTGCCAGCAGTTACTCGAGGGCCGGGATTCGGATGAACACTGAAGCTTTCTTT. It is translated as CASSYSRAGIRMNTEAFF.

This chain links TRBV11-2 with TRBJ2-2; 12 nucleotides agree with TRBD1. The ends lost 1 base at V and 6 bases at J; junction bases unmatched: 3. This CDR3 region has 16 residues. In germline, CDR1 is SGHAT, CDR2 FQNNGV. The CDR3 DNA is TGTGCCAGCAGCTTAGGTCGGGACAGGGGGCCCGGGGAGCTGTTTTTT. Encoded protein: CASSLGRDRGPGELFF.

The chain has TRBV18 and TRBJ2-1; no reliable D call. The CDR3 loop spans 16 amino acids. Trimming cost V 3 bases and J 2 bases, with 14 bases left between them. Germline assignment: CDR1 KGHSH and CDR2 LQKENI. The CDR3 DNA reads TGTGCCAGCTCACCCAACGCATTCACGGCCTACAATGAGCAGTTCTTC. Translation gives CASSPNAFTAYNEQFF.

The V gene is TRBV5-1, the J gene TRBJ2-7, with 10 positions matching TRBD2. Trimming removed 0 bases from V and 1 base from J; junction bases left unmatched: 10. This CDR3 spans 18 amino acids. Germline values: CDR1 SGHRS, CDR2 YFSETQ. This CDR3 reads CASSLGPGASGSSYEQYF. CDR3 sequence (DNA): TGCGCCAGCAGCTTGGGTCCCGGAGCTAGCGGGAGTTCCTACGAGCAGTACTTC.

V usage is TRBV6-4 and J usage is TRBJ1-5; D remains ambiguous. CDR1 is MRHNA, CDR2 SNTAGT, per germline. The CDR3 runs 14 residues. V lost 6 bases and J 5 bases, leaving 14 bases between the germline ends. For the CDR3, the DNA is TGTGCCAGCAGCCGGCGCGGGTTTTATCAGCCCCAGCATTTT. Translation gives CASSRRGFYQPQHF.

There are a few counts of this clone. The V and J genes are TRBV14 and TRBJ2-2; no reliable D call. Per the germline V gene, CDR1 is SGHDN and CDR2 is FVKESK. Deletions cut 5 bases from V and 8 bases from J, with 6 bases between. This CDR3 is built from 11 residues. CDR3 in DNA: TGTGCCAGCAGCTACGGGGGGGAGCTGTTTTTT. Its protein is CASSYGGELFF. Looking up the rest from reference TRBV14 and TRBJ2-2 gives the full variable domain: EAGVTQFPSHSVIEKGQTVTLRCDPISGHDNLYWYRRVMGKEIKFLLHFVKESKQDESGMPNNRFLAERTGGTYSTLKVQPAELEDSGVYFCASSYGGELFFGEGSRLTVL.